This T cell receptor beta chain originates from a study of blood T cell repertoires in COVID-19. In the study overall: From the United States, Italy and Spain came samples of acute and convalescent COVID-19. From T cells, B-cell-depleted T cells, or PBMCs came the material, which was cDNA or gDNA.

Trimming took 4 bases from V and 6 from J, leaving 4 bases between them. The germline CDR1 and CDR2 sequences are MDHEN and SYDVKM. This CDR3 has 11 residues. In the original analysis: Amplification from reference gene primers served as the basis for estimated nucleated cell counts. The data were produced by immunoSEQ multiplex PCR, yet TCRdb's version contains in-frame clones alone and is incomplete. V, J and clone size are taken as reported in that table, and D and trimming were inferred from the DNA itself. The data contain about 99,000 clones, around 92% of them seen just once; the ten biggest clones take up about 3.5%.

This sequence originates from a woman in her fifties or sixties with acute or convalescent COVID-19. Sequenced: peripheral blood. The chain is built from TRBV28 and TRBJ1-5; D unresolved. In nucleotides, the CDR3 is TGTGCCAGCAGTTCACTTCAGCCCCAGCATTTT. Its translation is CASSSLQPQHF.